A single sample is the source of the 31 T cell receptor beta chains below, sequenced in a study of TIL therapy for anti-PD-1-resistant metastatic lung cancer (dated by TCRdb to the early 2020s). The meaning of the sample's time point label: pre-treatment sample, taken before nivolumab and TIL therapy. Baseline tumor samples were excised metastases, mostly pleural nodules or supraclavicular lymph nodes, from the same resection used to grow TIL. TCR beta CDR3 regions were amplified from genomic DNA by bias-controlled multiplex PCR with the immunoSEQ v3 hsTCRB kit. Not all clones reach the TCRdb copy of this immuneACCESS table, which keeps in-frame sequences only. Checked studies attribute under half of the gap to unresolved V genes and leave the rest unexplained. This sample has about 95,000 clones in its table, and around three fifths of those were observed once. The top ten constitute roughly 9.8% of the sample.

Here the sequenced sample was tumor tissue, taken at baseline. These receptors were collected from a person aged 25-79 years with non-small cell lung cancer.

This CDR3 is CASSIGGGEQYF. The DNA of the CDR3 is TGTGCCAGTAGTATCGGGGGTGGGGAGCAGTACTTC. The chain recombines TRBV19 with TRBJ2-7; D might be TRBD2 (6 bases). V was cut by 3 bases and J by 7 bases, with 10 bases left in between. This CDR3 is 12 amino acids long. The germline V gene encodes CDR1 LNHDA and CDR2 SQIVND (reference sequence).

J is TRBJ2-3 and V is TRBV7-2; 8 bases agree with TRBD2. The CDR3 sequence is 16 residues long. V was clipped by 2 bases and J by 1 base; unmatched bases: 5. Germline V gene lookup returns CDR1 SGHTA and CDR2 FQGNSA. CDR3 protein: CASSLRRGVGTDTQYF. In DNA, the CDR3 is TGTGCCAGCAGCTTAAGGCGGGGGGTCGGCACAGATACGCAGTATTTT.

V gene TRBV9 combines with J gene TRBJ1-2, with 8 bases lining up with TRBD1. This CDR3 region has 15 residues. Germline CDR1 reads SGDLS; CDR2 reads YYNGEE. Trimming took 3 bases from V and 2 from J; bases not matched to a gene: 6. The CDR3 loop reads CASSARTGRNYGYTF. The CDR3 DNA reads TGTGCCAGCAGCGCCCGGACAGGGAGAAACTATGGCTACACCTTC.

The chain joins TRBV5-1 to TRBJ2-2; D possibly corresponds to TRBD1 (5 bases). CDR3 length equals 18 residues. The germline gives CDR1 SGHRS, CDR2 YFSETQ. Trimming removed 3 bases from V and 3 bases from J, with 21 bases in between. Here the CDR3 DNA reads TGCGCCAGCAGCTATTGGGGTATGTGGGGCGCAGACACCGGGGAGCTGTTTTTT. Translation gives CASSYWGMWGADTGELFF. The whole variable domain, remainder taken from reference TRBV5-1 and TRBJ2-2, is KAGVTQTPRYLIKTRGQQVTLSCSPISGHRSVSWYQQTPGQGLQFLFEYFSETQRNKGNFPGRFSGRQFSNSRSEMNVSTLELGDSALYLCASSYWGMWGADTGELFFGEGSRLTVL.

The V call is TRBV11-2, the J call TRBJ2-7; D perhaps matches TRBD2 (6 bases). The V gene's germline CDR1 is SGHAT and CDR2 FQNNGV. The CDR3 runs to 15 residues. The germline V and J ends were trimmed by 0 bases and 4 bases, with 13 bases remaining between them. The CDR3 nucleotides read TGTGCCAGCAGCTTAGATACCCTAGCGCGATACGAGCAGTACTTC. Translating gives CASSLDTLARYEQYF.

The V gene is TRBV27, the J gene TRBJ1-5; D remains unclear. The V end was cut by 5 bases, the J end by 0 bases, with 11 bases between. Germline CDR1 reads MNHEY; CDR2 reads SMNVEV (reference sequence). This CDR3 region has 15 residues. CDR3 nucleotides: TGTGCCAGCAGTCCTGAGCCATATAGCAATCAGCCCCAGCATTTT. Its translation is CASSPEPYSNQPQHF.

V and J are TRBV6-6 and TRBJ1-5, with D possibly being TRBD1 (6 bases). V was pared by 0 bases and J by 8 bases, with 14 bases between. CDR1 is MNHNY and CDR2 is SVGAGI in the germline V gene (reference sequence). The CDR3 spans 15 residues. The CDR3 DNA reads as TGTGCCAGCAGTTACTCGGGGGGCAGGGAAAAGCCCCAGCATTTT. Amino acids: CASSYSGGREKPQHF.

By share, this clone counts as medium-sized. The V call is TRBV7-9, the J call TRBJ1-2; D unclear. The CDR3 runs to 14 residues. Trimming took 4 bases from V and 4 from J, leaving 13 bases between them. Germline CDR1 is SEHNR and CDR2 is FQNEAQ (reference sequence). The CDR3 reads CASSSRTDSYGYTF. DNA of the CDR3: TGTGCCAGCAGCTCACGGACGGATAGCTATGGCTACACCTTC.

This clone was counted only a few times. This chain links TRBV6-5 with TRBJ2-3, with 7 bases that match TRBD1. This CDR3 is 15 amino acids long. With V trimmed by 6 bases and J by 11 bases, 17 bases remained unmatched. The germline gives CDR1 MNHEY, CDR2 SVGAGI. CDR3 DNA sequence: TGTGCCAGCAGAGCGTCCCCCACAGGGGAAGGAGTGCAGTATTTT. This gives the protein CASRASPTGEGVQYF.

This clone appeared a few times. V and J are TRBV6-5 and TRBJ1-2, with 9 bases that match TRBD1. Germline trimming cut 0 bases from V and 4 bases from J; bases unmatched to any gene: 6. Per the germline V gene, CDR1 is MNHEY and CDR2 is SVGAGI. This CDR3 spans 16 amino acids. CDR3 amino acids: CASSYSGDRGFYGYTF. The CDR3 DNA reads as TGTGCCAGCAGTTACTCGGGTGACAGGGGGTTCTATGGCTACACCTTC.

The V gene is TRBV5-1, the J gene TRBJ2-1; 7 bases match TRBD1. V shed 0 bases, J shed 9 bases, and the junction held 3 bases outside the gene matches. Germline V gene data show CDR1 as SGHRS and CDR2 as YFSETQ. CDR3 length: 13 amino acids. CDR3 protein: CASSLDRGGEQFF. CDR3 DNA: TGCGCCAGCAGCTTGGACAGGGGTGGTGAGCAGTTCTTC.

CDR3 sequence: CASSYSRTSGPNEQFF. The CDR3 nucleotides read TGTGCCAGCAGTTACTCTCGGACTAGCGGCCCTAATGAGCAGTTCTTC. The chain carries TRBV6-5 and TRBJ2-1, with 10 bases that match TRBD2. This CDR3 spans 16 amino acids. V lost 0 bases, J lost 7 bases, and 6 bases stayed unmatched. CDR1 MNHEY and CDR2 SVGAGI come from the germline V gene.

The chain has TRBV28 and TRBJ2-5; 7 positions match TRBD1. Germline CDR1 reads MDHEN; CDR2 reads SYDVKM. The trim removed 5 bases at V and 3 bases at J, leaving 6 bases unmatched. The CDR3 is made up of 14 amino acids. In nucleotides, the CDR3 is TGTGCCAGCAGTCCGGGACAGTGGAAAGAGACCCAGTACTTC. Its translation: CASSPGQWKETQYF.

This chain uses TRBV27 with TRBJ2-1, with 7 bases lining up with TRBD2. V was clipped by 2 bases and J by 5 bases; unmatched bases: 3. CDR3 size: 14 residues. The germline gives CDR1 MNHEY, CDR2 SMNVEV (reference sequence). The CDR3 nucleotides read TGTGCCAGCAGTTTAGCGGGAGAACACAATGAGCAGTTCTTC. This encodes CASSLAGEHNEQFF.

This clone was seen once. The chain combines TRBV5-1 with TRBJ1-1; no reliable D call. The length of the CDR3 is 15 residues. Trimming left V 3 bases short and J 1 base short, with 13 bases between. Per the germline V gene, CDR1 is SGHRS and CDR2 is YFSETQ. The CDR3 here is CASSSAAVGNTEAFF. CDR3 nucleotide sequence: TGCGCCAGCAGCTCGGCCGCGGTCGGGAACACTGAAGCTTTCTTT.

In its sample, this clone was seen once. The CDR3 DNA reads TGTGCCAGCAGCCAAGGTAGCGGGGGGATGGAGACCCAGTACTTC. Translation gives CASSQGSGGMETQYF. The chain has TRBV3-1 (or the pseudogene TRBV3-2) and TRBJ2-5; 10 bases agree with TRBD2. CDR1 is LGHDT, CDR2 YNNKEL, per germline (reference sequence). This CDR3 is 15 amino acids long. The V segment lost 1 base and the J segment 5 bases; nucleotides outside the gene matches: 4.

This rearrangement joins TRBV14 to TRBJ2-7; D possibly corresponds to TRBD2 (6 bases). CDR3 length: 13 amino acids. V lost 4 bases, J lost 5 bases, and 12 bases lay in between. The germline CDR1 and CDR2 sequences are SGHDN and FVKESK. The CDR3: CASSRSSGHEQYF. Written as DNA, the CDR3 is TGTGCCAGCAGCCGGAGTAGCGGCCACGAGCAGTACTTC.

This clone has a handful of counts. CDR3 amino acids: CATSNDLSGVNYRMSQHF. In DNA form, the CDR3 reads TGTGCCACCAGCAACGACCTCTCCGGTGTCAATTATAGGATGTCCCAGCATTTT. The chain joins TRBV15 to TRBJ1-5, with D hard to call. V lost 4 bases, J lost 11 bases, and 30 bases lay in between. CDR1 is LNHNV, CDR2 YYDKDF, per germline (reference sequence). The length of the CDR3 is 18 residues. The full variable domain, rest sourced from reference TRBV15 and TRBJ1-5, is DAMVIQNPRYQVTQFGKPVTLSCSQTLNHNVMYWYQQKSSQAPKLLFHYYDKDFNNEADTPDNFQSRRPNTSFCFLDIRSPGLGDTAMYLCATSNDLSGVNYRMSQHFGDGTRLSIL.

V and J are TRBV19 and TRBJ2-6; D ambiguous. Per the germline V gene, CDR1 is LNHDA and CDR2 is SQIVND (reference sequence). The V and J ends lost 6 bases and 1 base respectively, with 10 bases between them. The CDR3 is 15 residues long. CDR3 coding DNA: TGTGCCAGTAGGCCTCAGGATTCTGGGGCCAACGTCCTGACTTTC. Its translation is CASRPQDSGANVLTF.

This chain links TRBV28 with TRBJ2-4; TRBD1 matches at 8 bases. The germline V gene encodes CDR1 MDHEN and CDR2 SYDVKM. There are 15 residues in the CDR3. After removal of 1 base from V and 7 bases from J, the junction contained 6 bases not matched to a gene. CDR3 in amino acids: CASSLSRTGHNIQYF. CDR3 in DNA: TGTGCCAGCAGTTTATCCCGGACAGGGCACAACATTCAGTACTTC.

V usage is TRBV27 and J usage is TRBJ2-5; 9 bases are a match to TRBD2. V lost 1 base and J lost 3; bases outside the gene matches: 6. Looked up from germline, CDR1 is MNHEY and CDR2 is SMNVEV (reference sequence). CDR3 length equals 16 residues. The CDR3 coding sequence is TGTGCCAGCAGTTTATTTGTAGCGGGGGACAAAGAGACCCAGTACTTC. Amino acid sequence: CASSLFVAGDKETQYF.

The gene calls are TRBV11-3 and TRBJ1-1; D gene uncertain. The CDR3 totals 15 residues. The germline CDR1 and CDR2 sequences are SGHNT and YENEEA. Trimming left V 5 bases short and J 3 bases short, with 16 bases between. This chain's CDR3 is CASSRNHGGHTEAFF. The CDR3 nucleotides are TGTGCCAGCAGCCGAAATCACGGCGGGCACACTGAAGCTTTCTTT. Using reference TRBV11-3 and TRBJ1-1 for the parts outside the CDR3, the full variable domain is EAGVVQSPRYKIIEKKQPVAFWCNPISGHNTLYWYLQNLGQGPELLIRYENEEAVDDSQLPKDRFSAERLKGVDSTLKIQPAELGDSAVYLCASSRNHGGHTEAFFGQGTRLTVV.

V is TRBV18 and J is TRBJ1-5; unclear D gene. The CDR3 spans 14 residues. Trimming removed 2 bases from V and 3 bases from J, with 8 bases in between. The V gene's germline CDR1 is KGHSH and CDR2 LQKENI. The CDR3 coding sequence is TGTGCCAGCTCACCAACAAATACCAATCAGCCCCAGCATTTT. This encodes CASSPTNTNQPQHF.

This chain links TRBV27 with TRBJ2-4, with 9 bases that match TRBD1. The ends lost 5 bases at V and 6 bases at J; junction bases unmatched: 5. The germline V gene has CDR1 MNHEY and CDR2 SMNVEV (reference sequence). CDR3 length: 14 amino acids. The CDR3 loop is CASSLRTGVNIQYF. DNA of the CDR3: TGTGCCAGCAGTCTGAGGACAGGGGTAAACATTCAGTACTTC.

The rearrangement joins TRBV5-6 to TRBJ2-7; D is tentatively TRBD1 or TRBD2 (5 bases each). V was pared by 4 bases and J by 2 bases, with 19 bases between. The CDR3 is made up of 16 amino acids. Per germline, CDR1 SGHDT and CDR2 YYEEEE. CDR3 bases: TGTGCCAGCAGCCTCTGGACGGCAGGGAGCACCTACGAGCAGTACTTC. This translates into CASSLWTAGSTYEQYF.

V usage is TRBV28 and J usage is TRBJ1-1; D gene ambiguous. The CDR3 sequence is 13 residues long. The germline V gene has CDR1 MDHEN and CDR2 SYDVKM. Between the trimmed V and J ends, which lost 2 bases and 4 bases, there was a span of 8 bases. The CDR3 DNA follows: TGTGCCAGCAGTTTAAGGGTACCCACTGAAGCTTTCTTT. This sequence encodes CASSLRVPTEAFF. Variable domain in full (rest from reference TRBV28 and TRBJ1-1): DVKVTQSSRYLVKRTGEKVFLECVQDMDHENMFWYRQDPGLGLRLIYFSYDVKMKEKGDIPEGYSVSREKKERFSLILESASTNQTSMYLCASSLRVPTEAFFGQGTRLTVV.

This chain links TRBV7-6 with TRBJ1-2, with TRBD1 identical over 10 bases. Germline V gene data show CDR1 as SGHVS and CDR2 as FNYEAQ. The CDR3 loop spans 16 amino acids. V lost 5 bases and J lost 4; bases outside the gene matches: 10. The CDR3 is CASSLGQGSSFYGYTF. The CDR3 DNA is TGTGCCAGCAGCCTGGGACAGGGGTCTTCTTTCTATGGCTACACCTTC.

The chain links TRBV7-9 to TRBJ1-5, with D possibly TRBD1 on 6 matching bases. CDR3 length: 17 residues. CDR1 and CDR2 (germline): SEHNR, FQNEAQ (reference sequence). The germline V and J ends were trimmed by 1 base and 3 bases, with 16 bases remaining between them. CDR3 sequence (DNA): TGTGCCAGCAGCTTAGGTAGGGGGAAGGGGCTCAATCAGCCCCAGCATTTT. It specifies CASSLGRGKGLNQPQHF. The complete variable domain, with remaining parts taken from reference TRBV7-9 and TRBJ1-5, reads DTGVSQNPRHKITKRGQNVTFRCDPISEHNRLYWYRQTLGQGPEFLTYFQNEAQLEKSRLLSDRFSAERPKGSFSTLEIQRTEQGDSAMYLCASSLGRGKGLNQPQHFGDGTRLSIL.

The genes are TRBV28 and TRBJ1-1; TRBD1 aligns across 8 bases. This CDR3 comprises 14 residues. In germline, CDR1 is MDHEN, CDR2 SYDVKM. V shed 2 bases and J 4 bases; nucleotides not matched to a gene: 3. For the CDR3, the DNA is TGTGCCAGCAGTTTACGACAGGGGTTCACTGAAGCTTTCTTT. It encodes CASSLRQGFTEAFF.

The CDR3 is CASSFTQGGYEQYF. CDR3 DNA sequence: TGTGCCAGCAGTTTCACACAGGGGGGGTACGAGCAGTACTTC. The chain is built from TRBV7-2 and TRBJ2-7; TRBD1 might be the D (8 bases). Germline loops: CDR1 SGHTA, CDR2 FQGNSA. The CDR3 contains 14 residues. Trimming took 6 bases from V and 4 from J, leaving 16 bases between them.

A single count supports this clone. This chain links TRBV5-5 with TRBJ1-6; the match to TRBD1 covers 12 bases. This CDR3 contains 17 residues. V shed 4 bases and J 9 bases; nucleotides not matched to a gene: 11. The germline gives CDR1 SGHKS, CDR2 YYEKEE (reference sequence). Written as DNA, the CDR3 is TGTGCCAGCAGCCCGGGGACAGGGGGCCTCAACGGTTCACCCCTCCACTTT. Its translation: CASSPGTGGLNGSPLHF.